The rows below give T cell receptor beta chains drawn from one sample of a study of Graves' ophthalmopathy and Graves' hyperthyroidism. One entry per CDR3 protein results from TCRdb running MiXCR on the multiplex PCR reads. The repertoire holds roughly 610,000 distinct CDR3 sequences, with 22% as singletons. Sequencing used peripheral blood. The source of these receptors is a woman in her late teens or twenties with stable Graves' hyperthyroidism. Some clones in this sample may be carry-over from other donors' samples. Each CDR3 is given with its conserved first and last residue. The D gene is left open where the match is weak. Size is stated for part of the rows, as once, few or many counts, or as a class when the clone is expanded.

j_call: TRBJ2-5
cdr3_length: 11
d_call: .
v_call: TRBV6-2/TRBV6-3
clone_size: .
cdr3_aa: CASSYSTTQYF
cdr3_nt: TGTGCCAGCAGTTACTCGACAACCCAGTACTTC

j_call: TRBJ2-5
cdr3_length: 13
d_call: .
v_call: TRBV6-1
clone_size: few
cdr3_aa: CASSGPMQETQYF
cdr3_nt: TGTGCCAGCAGTGGTCCTATGCAAGAGACCCAGTACTTC

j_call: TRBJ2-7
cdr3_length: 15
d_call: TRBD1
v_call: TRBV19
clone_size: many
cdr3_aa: CASSIIGTGLYEQYF
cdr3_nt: TGTGCCAGTAGTATCATCGGGACAGGGCTTTACGAGCAGTACTTC

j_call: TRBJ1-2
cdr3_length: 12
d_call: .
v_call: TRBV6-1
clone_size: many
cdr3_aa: CASSGGGGQGTF
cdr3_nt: TGTGCCAGCAGTGGGGGTGGGGGCCAAGGGACCTTC

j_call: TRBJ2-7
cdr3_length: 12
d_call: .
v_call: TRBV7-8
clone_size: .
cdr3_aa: CASTSLGFEFGF
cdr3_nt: TGTGCCAGCACCAGTCTGGGATTCGAGTTTGGGTTC

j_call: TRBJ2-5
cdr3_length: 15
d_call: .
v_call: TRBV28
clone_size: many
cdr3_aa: CASSLRGPTGETQYF
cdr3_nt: TGTGCCAGCAGTTTACGGGGGCCTACGGGAGAGACCCAGTACTTC

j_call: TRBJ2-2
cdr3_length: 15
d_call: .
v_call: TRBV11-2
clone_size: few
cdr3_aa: CASSLSQANTGELFF
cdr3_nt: TGTGCCAGCAGCTTAAGTCAGGCCAACACCGGGGAGCTGTTTTTT

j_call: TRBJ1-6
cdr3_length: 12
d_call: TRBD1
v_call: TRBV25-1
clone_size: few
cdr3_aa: CASSQQGRLLHF
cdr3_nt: TGTGCCAGCAGTCAACAGGGGCGCCTCCTCCACTTT

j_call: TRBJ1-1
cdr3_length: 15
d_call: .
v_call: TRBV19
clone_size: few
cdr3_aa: CASSIDVRGPAQAFF
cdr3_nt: TGTGCCAGTAGTATAGACGTCCGGGGCCCCGCCCAGGCTTTCTTT

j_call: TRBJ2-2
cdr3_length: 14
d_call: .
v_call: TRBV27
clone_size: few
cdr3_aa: CASSSNRDSGELFF
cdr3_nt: TGTGCCAGCAGTTCCAACAGGGACTCCGGGGAGCTGTTTTTT

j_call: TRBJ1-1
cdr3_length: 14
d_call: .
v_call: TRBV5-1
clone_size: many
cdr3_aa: CASSLGLRGTEAFF
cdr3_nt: TGCGCCAGCAGCTTGGGGTTGAGGGGCACTGAAGCTTTCTTT

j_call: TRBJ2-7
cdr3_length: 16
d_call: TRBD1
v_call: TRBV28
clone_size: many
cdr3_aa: CASSLWRGGAGDEQYF
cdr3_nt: TGTGCCAGCAGTTTGTGGCGAGGGGGCGCTGGGGACGAGCAGTACTTC

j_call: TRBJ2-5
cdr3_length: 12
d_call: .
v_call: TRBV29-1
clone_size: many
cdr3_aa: CSVDRDGETQYF
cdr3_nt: TGCAGCGTTGACAGGGATGGGGAGACCCAGTACTTC

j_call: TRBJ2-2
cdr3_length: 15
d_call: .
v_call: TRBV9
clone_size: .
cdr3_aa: CASSVAPGANGELFF
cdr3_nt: TGTGCCAGCAGCGTAGCTCCGGGGGCTAACGGGGAGCTGTTTTTT

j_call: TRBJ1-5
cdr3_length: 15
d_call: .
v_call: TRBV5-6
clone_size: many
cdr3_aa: CASSLWGYSNQPQHF
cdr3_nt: TGTGCCAGCAGCTTGTGGGGATATAGCAATCAGCCCCAGCATTTT

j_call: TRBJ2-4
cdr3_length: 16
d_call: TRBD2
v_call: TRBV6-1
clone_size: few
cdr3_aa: CASSLGAGVGKNIQYF
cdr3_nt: TGTGCCAGCAGCTTGGGCGCGGGAGTCGGCAAAAACATTCAGTACTTC

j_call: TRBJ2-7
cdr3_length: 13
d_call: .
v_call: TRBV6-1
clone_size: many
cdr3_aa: CASSVASRYEQYF
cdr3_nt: TGTGCCAGCAGTGTGGCCTCAAGGTACGAGCAGTACTTC

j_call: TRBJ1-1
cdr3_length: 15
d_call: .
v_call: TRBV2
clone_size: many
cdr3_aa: CASRETQSMNTEAFF
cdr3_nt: TGTGCCAGCAGGGAAACTCAGTCAATGAACACTGAAGCTTTCTTT

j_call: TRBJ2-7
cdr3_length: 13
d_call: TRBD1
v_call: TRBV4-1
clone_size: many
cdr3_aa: CASSQGTGIEQYF
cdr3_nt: TGCGCCAGCAGCCAAGGGACAGGGATTGAGCAGTACTTC

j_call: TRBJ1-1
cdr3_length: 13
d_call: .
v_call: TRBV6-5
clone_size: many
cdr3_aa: CASSRGRVTEAFF
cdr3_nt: TGTGCCAGCAGTCGAGGCAGGGTAACTGAAGCTTTCTTT

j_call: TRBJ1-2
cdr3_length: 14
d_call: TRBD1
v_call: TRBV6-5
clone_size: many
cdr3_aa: CASRPQGAVYGYTF
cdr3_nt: TGTGCCAGCAGACCACAGGGGGCTGTCTATGGCTACACCTTC

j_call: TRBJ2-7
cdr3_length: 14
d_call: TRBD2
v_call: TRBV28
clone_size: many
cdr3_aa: CASSPGTSFYEQYF
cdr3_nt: TGTGCCAGCAGTCCCGGGACTAGTTTCTACGAGCAGTACTTC

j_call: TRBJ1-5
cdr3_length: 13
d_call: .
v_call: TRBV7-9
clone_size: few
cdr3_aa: CASSFSGDQPQHF
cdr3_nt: TGTGCCAGCAGTTTTTCCGGTGATCAGCCCCAGCATTTT

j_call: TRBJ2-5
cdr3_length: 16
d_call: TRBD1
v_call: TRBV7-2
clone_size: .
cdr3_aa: CASSLAWDRGRETQYF
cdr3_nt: TGTGCCAGCAGCTTAGCGTGGGACAGGGGGCGGGAGACCCAGTACTTC

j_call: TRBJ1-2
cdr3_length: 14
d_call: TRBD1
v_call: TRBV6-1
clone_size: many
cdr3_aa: CASRDGTGYYGYTF
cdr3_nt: TGTGCCAGCAGGGACGGGACAGGATACTATGGCTACACCTTC

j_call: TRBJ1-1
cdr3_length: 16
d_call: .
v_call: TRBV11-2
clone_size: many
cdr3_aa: CASSLDGRPVNTEAFF
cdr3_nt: TGTGCCAGCAGCTTAGATGGGCGACCGGTTAACACTGAAGCTTTCTTT

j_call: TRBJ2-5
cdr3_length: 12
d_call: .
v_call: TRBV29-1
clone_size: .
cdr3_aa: CSERTDKETQYF
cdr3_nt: TGCAGCGAGAGGACTGACAAAGAGACCCAGTACTTC

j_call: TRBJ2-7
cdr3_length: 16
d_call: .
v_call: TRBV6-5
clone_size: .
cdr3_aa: CASSLRGAGSAYEQYF
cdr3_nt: TGTGCCAGCAGCTTAAGGGGAGCGGGCTCAGCCTACGAGCAGTACTTC

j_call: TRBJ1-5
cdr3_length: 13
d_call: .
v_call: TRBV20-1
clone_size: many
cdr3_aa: CSARYTVEDAQHF
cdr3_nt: TGCAGTGCTAGATATACGGTTGAGGACGCCCAGCATTTT